This T cell receptor (beta chain) was sequenced during a study of human T cells and chemical hapten exposure. Study-wide background: Alopecia areata, totalis or universalis was found in mostly female patients. General study points: In comparison with controls, expanded TCRs gave rise to a significantly larger number of large CDR3 similarity clusters. Sensitization with DPC brought no change to TCRs above 1 in 1000 in frequency.

Each CDR3 protein is one row after TCRdb ran MiXCR on the RACE reads. This table has tens of thousands of distinct CDR3 sequences, 10% to 14% appearing once. From germline, CDR1 is SGHDT and CDR2 YYEEEE. The CDR3 contains 15 residues. V was clipped by 4 bases and J by 5 bases; unmatched bases: 9. This clonotype was counted ten times or more. The antigen is undetermined. The time point is: patch test 3, about 24 weeks after DPC sensitization. Treatment specified: therapeutic diphenylcyclopropenone sensitization with weekly scalp DPC. Extraction of total RNA was performed on unfractionated whole blood. The V gene is TRBV5-6, the J gene TRBJ1-1; TRBD1 aligns across 9 bases. The sample was whole blood, taken in connection with sensitization to the hapten diphenylcyclopropenone (DPC). The sequence was collected from a woman aged 45 to 65 with alopecia areata. Some clones in this sample may be carry-over from other donors' samples. CDR3 sequence: CASSIRDREGTEAFF. The CDR3 bases are TGTGCCAGCAGCATCCGGGACAGGGAAGGGACTGAAGCTTTCTTT.